The 3 T cell receptor beta chains listed next were all sequenced from one sample in a study of cytomegalovirus exposure and HLA in healthy donors. Researchers ran the PCR with 60 Vbeta and 13 Jbeta primers. Generated by immunoSEQ multiplex PCR, the TCRdb table keeps only in-frame clones and is missing some. This table has over 150,000 clones, around 77% appearing once. The sample comprised PBMCs. The receptor source for this set is a woman under 40 in good health and CMV-seronegative.

This clone was counted once. This chain connects TRBV30 to TRBJ2-3; the D is unclear. Trimming left V 2 bases short and J 4 bases short, with 4 bases between. From germline, CDR1 is GTSNPN and CDR2 SVGIG (reference sequence). This CDR3 is built from 11 residues. CDR3 amino acids: CAWSNSDTQYF. CDR3 bases: TGTGCCTGGAGTAACTCAGATACGCAGTATTTT.

The chain is built from TRBV5-8 and TRBJ1-5; D gene unclear. The CDR3 is 13 residues long. Germline assignment: CDR1 SGHTS and CDR2 YDEGEE. Trimming left V 2 bases short and J 7 bases short, with 10 bases between. The CDR3 region is CASSFRLQQPQHF. The CDR3, as DNA: TGTGCCAGCAGCTTCCGATTACAGCAGCCCCAGCATTTT.

CDR3 coding DNA: TGTGCCAGCAGCCAAGAGGCAGGGATTAGTGAGCAGTTCTTC. It encodes CASSQEAGISEQFF. The rearrangement uses TRBV4-2 and TRBJ2-1; tentative D call: TRBD1 (5 bases). Deletions cut 0 bases from V and 9 bases from J, with 12 bases between. CDR1 and CDR2 from the germline V gene are LGHNA and YNFKEQ. The CDR3 runs to 14 residues.